The sequence of this TCR beta chain was determined in a study of cytomegalovirus exposure and HLA in healthy donors. At the level of the study: Early release data held 80 million to 100 million unique TCRs from HLA-typed donors.

The PCR contained 60 Vbeta and 13 Jbeta primers. The assay was immunoSEQ multiplex PCR, and TCRdb's table has in-frame clones only and misses some. The profile covers more than 110,000 clones, with 75% appearing a single time and around 7% taken by the ten largest. Findings of the study overall: The authors enumerated 180 or so TCR beta chains as linked to cytomegalovirus. When analyzed later, the rates of TCR association showed variation by HLA locus, with DRB1 the most and HLA-C the fewest.

Looked up from germline, CDR1 is LNHDA and CDR2 is SQIVND (reference sequence). The CDR3 covers 15 residues. In this sample, this clone turned up a few times. Its antigen is undetermined. Mismatch with germline at one junction end may stem from a read error. The V gene is TRBV19, the J gene TRBJ1-1; TRBD1 matches 7 bases. This TCR was sampled from a man aged 30 to 45 in good health and CMV-seronegative. The sequenced sample was PBMCs. The DNA of the CDR3 is TGTGCCAGTAGTATCCCTACAGGGGTGAAGACTGAAGCTTTCTTT. Residues: CASSIPTGVKTEAFF.